The T cell receptor (beta chain) described here comes from a study of neoadjuvant nivolumab and ipilimumab in lung cancer (TCRdb year 2020). Some background on the complete study: Intravenous nivolumab was dosed at 3 mg/kg on days 1, 15 and 29, and in the combination arm ipilimumab 1 mg/kg was added on day 1 only. For each study arm, the primary endpoint of the trial was the rate of major pathologic response (MPR) in the intention-to-treat population. The trial treated approximately 46 patients with operable NSCLC: 23 were randomized to nivolumab monotherapy and around 21 to nivolumab plus ipilimumab. TCR repertoires in pretherapy (baseline) peripheral blood were compared with TCR repertoires in tumors resected at surgery after neoadjuvant immune checkpoint blockade. Matched pretherapy and resected tumor pairs were analyzed from seven patients, of whom four had been treated with nivolumab and three with nivolumab plus ipilimumab.

Note on this clone: The antigen it recognizes is unknown. Base qualities are not provided; no much larger clone lies one nucleotide away.

In the paper's terms, the time point label means: at surgical resection after neoadjuvant nivolumab +/- ipilimumab. Samples were obtained from the phase 2 randomized NEOSTAR trial, in which neoadjuvant nivolumab or nivolumab plus ipilimumab followed by surgery was tested in operable NSCLC. The library was produced with the immunoSEQ multiplex PCR assay. On the authors' methods: Richness and clonality were used to summarize the repertoires, and clones that significantly expanded or contracted between pre- and post-therapy samples were identified. TCRdb stores this immuneACCESS table with in-frame sequences only. Part of the clones is absent; in the studies checked, under half of the shortfall reflects unresolved V genes, and no reason is known for the rest. D and trimming were read from the DNA, whereas the V and J calls and clone size are those reported in that table. Across this sample there are around 4,500 clones, with about 73% seen only once. The ten largest make up 8% to 11% of the sample.

What the research found in general, with its limitations: From pretherapy to surgery, increases in tumor T-cell richness and clonality were observed in three of three dual-therapy tumors but in only two of four nivolumab-treated tumors. A small number of samples underwent TCR sequencing. Resected tumors had greater TCR richness and clonality than tumor-adjacent uninvolved lung, and increases were observed in more dual-therapy-treated tumors. Pretherapy blood TCR richness correlated positively with richness in tumors resected after neoadjuvant therapy (Spearman R of about 0.81). There was no significant correlation between TCR clonality and pathologic tumor regression, and just a single major-pathologic-response sample was available for the clonality-regression analysis.

CDR1 is given as LNHNV and CDR2 as YYDKDF, both from the germline V gene (reference sequence). CDR3 length: 15 amino acids, cysteine to phenylalanine. Here the CDR3 DNA is all that survives: 45 bases in frame from base 1. Trimming takes 1 base from V and 5 bases from J, and the germline ends sit 14 bases apart. The TCR comes from an adult with non-small cell lung cancer. Rearrangement joined TRBV15 to TRBJ2-5; the D gene is possibly TRBD1, with 6 bases matching. Sequenced here: tumor tissue, sampled after neoadjuvant nivolumab, alone or with ipilimumab, at or shortly before surgery. The DNA sequence is as follows: TGTGCCACCAGCAGAGGTGAAGGGGGTTGGGAGACCCAGTACTTC. Translated, it gives CATSRGEGGWETQYF.